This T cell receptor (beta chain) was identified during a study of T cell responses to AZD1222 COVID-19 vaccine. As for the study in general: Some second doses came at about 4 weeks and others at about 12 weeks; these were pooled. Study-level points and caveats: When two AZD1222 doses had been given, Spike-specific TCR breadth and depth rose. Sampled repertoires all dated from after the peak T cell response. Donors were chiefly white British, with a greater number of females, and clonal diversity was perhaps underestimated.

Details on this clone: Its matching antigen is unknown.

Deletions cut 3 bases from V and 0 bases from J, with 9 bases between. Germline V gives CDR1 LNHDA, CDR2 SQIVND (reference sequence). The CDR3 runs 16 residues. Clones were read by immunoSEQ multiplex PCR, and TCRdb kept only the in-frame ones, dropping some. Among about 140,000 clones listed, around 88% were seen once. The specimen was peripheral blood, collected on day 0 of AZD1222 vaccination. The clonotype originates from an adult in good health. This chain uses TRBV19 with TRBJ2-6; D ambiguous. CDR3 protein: CASSIRVLSGANVLTF. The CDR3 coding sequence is TGTGCCAGTAGTATCCGGGTCCTCTCTGGGGCCAACGTCCTGACTTTC.